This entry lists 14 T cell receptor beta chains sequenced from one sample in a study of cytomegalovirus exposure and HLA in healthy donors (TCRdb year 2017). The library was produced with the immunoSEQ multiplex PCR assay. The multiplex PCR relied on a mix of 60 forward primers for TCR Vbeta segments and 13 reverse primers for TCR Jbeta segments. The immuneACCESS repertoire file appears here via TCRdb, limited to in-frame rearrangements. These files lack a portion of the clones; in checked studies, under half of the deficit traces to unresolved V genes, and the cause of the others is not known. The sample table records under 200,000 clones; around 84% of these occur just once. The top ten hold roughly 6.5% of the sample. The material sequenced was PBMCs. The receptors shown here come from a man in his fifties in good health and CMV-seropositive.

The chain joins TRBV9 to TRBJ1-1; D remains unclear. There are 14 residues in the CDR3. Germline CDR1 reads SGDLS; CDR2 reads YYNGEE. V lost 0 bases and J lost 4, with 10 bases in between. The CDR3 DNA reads TGTGCCAGCAGCGTAGGAGGGATAGGCACTGAAGCTTTCTTT. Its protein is CASSVGGIGTEAFF.

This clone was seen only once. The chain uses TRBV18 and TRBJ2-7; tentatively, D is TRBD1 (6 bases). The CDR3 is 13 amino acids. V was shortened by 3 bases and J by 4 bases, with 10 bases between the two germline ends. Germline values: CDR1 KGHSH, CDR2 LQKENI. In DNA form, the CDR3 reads TGTGCCAGCTCACCGGACAGAGATTACGAGCAGTACGTC. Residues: CASSPDRDYEQYV.

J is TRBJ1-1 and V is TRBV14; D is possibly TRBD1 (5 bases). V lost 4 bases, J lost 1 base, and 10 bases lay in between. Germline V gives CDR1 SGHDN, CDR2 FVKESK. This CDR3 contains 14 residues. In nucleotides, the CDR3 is TGTGCCAGCAGCCTCAGGGCAGCGAACACTGAAGCTTTCTTT. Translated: CASSLRAANTEAFF.

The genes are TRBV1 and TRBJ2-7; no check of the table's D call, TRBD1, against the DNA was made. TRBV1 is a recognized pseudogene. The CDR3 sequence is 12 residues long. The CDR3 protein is CTSSQAGYEQYV. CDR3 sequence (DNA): TGCACCAGCAGCCAGGCAGGGTACGAGCAGTACGTC.

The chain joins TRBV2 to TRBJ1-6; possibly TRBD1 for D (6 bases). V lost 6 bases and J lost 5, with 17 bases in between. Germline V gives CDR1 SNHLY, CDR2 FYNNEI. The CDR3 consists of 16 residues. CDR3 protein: CASRSRGGADNSPLHF. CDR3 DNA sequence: TGTGCCAGCAGATCGAGGGGGGGGGCGGATAATTCACCCCTCCACTTT. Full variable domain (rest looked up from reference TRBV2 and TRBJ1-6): EPEVTQTPSHQVTQMGQEVILRCVPISNHLYFYWYRQILGQKVEFLVSFYNNEISEKSEIFDDQFSVERPDGSNFTLKIRSTKLEDSAMYFCASRSRGGADNSPLHFGNGTRLTVT.

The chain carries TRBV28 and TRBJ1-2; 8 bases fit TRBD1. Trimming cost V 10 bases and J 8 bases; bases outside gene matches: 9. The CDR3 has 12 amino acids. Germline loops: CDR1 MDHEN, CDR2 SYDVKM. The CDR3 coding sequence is TGTGCCACCTTGCAGGGGGCAGGGGGCTACACCTTC. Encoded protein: CATLQGAGGYTF.

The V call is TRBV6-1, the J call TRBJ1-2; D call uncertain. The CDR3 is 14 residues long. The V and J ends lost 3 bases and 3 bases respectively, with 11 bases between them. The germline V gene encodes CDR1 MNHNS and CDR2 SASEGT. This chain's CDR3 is CASSDNSLDYGYTF. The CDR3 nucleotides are TGTGCCAGCAGTGATAACAGCTTGGACTATGGCTACACCTTC.

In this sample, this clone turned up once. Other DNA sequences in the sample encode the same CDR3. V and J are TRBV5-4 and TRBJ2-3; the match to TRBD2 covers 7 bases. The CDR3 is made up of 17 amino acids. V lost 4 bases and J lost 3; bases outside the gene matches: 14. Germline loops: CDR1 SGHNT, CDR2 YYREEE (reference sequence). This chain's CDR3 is CASSQHWGGSGTDTQYF. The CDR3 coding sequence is TGTGCCAGCAGCCAACACTGGGGGGGGTCGGGTACAGATACGCAGTATTTT.

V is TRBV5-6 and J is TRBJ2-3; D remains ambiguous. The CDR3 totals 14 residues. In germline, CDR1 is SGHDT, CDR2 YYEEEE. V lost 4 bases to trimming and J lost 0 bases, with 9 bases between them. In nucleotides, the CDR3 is TGTGCCAGCAGCCGCCCTACTAGCACAGATACGCAGTATTTT. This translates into CASSRPTSTDTQYF.

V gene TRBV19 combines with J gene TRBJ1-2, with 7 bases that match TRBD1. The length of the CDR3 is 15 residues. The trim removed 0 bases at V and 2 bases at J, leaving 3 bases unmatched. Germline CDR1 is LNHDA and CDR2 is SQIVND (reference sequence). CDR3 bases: TGTGCCAGTAGTATAGAAACAGGGGCGAACTATGGCTACACCTTC. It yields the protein CASSIETGANYGYTF.

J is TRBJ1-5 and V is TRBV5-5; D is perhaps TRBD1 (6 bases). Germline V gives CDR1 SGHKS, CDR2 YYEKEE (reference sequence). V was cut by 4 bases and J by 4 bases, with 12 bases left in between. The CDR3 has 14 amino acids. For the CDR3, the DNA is TGTGCCAGCAGCAAAAACAGGGCGAATCAGCCCCAGCATTTT. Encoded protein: CASSKNRANQPQHF. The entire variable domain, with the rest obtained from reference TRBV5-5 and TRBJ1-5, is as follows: DAGVTQSPTHLIKTRGQQVTLRCSPISGHKSVSWYQQVLGQGPQFIFQYYEKEERGRGNFPDRFSARQFPNYSSELNVNALLLGDSALYLCASSKNRANQPQHFGDGTRLSIL.

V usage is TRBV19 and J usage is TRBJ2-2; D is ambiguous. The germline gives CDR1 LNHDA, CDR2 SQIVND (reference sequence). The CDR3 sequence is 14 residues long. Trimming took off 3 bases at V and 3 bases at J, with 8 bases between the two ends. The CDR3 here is CASSILLYTGELFF. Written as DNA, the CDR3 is TGTGCCAGTAGTATTCTACTTTACACCGGGGAGCTGTTTTTT.

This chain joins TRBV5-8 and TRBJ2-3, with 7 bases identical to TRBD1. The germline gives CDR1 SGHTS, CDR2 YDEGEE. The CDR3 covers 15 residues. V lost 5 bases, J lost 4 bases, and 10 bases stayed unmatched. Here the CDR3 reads CASRHDREFADTQYF. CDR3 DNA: TGTGCCAGCAGGCACGACAGGGAGTTCGCAGATACGCAGTATTTT.

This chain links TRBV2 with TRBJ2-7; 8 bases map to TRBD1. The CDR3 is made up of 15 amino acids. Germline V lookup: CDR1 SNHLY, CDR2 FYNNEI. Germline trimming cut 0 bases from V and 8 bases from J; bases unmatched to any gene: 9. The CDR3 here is CASSEARDRGWQQYV. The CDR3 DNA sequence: TGTGCCAGCAGTGAAGCGCGCGACAGGGGATGGCAGCAGTACGTC.